This TCR beta chain emerged from a study of blood T cell repertoires in COVID-19. Study background: Whether acute or convalescent, the COVID-19 samples came from the United States, Italy and Spain.

The CDR3 length is 16 residues. Trimming took 6 bases from V and 8 from J; bases not matched to a gene: 15. In germline, CDR1 is SNHLY, CDR2 FYNNEI. Seattle researchers signed up patients amid active infection and tracked them longitudinally. Clones were read by immunoSEQ multiplex PCR, and TCRdb kept only the in-frame ones, dropping some. The sample lists approximately 300,000 clones, around 90% occurring once. The sequenced material came from peripheral blood. V gene TRBV2 combines with J gene TRBJ1-4, with 7 bases matching TRBD1. The TCR comes from a woman in her thirties with COVID-19, enrolled during active disease. Written as DNA, the CDR3 is TGTGCCAGCAGCCAGTTGAGGACAGGCGTGGGAGAAAAACTGTTTTTT. Its protein is CASSQLRTGVGEKLFF.